This T cell receptor (beta chain) was retrieved from a study of blood T cells in healthy people across ages. The CDR3 contains 15 residues. The germline CDR1 and CDR2 sequences are MDHEN and SYDVKM. A second about 7 to 12 cycle PCR used barcoded and J-beta primers. TCRdb re-analysed the 5' RACE reads in MiXCR, keeping a single row per CDR3 protein. The sample lists 800,000 to 1,300,000 distinct CDR3 sequences; under 30% were seen once. As to this clonotype: A junction end diverges from the germline sequence, so it may reflect a read error.

These sequences were also reported in another study, on T cells of mothers and their children.

The chain links TRBV28 to TRBJ1-6; a possible D gene is TRBD1 (5 bases). The sample taken for sequencing was blood. The clonotype was recovered from a girl aged 2 to 9 in good health. CDR3 coding DNA: TGTGCCAGCAGTTTATGGACAGCTAAAAATTCCCCCCTCCACTTT. This translates into CASSLWTAKNSPLHF.